The entry below describes one TCR beta chain. Its target is unknown. Germline V lookup: CDR1 ENHRY, CDR2 SYGVKD. The CDR3 contains 14 residues. The ends were cut back, 4 bases at V and 4 bases at J, with 13 bases in the middle. The data were taken from a study of T cell responses to AZD1222 COVID-19 vaccine. Study findings and constraints: White British ancestry dominated among donors, who included more females, and clonal diversity was possibly underestimated. The CD4 TCRs associated with vaccination extended across spike and predominated at 160-218 and 743-854. Compared with day 0, the breadth and depth of the Spike-specific TCR repertoire rose significantly after two doses of AZD1222.

The data were produced by immunoSEQ multiplex PCR, yet TCRdb's version contains in-frame clones alone and is incomplete. The table has 200,000 or so clones, 85% to 95% seen once. The chain recombines TRBV10-3 with TRBJ1-1; a weak D match, TRBD1 (6 bases). Here the sequenced sample was peripheral blood, taken 28 days after the second AZD1222 dose. The TCR sequence derives from an adult who received the AZD1222 COVID-19 vaccine. This CDR3 is CAISVGGRTTEAFF. The CDR3 DNA reads as TGTGCCATCAGTGTTGGGGGCCGTACCACTGAAGCTTTCTTT.